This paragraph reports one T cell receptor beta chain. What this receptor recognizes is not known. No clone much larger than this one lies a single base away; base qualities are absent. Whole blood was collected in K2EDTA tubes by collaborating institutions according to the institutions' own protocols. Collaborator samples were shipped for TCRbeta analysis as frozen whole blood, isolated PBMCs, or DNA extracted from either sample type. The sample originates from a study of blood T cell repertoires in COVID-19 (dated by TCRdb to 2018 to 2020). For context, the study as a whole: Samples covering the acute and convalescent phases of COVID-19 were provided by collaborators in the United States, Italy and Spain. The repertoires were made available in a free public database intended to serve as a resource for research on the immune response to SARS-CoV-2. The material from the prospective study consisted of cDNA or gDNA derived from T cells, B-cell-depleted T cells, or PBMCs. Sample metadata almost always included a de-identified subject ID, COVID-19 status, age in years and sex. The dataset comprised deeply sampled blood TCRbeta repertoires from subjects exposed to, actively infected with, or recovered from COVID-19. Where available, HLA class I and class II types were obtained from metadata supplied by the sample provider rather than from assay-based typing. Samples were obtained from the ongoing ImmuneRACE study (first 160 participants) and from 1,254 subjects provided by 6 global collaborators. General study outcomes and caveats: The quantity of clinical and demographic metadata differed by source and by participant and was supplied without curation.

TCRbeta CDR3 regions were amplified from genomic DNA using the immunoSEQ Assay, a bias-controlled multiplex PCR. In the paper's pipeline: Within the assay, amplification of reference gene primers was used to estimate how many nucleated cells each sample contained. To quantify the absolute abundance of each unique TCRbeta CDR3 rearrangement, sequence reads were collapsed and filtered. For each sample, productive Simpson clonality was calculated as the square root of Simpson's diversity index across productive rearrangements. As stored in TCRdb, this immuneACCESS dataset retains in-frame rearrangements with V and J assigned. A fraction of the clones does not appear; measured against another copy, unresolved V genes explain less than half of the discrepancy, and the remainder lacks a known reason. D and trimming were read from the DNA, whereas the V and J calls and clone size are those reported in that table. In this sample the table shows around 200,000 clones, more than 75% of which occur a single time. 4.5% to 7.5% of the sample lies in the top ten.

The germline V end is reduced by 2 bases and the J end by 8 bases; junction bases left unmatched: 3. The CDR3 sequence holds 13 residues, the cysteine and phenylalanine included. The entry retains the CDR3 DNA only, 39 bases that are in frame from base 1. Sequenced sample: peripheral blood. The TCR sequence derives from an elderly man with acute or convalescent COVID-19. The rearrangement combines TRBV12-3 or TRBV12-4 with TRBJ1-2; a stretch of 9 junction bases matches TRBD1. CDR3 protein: CASSLNTGGGYTF. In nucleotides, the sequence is TGTGCCAGCAGTTTAAATACAGGGGGCGGCTACACCTTC.